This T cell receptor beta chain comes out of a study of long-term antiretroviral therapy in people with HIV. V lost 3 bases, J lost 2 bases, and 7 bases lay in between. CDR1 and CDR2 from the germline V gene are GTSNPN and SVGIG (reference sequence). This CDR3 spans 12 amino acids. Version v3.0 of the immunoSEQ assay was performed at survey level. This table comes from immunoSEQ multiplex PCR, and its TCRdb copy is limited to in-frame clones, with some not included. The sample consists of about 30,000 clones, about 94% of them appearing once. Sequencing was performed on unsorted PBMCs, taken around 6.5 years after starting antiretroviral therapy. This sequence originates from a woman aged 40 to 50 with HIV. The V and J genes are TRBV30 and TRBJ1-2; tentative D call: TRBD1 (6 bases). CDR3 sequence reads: CAWSTGNYGYTF. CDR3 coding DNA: TGTGCCTGGAGCACAGGGAACTATGGCTACACCTTC.